This T cell receptor beta chain was observed in a study of radiotherapy plus CTLA-4 blockade in lung cancer. Across the study: Objective responses occurred in 15% to 20% of patients; about 31% had disease control. Study observations and caveats: Among reported predictors of response, early blood T cell clone dynamics with interferon-beta performed best. After radiotherapy and ipilimumab, tumor-derived clones expanded in peripheral blood.

People whose metastatic non-small-cell lung cancer was chemo-refractory got focal radiation along with CTLA-4 blockade by ipilimumab. TCRdb's copy holds only in-frame clones and misses some; the assay was immunoSEQ multiplex PCR. Of over 60,000 clones in the sample, 87% were seen once. With regard to this clone: The antigen remains undetermined.

After removal of 6 bases from V and 1 base from J, the junction contained 6 bases not matched to a gene. The CDR3 is 16 residues long. Germline V lookup: CDR1 SNHLY, CDR2 FYNNEI. The chain links TRBV2 to TRBJ2-2; 9 nucleotides agree with TRBD2. This TCR came from a human donor with non-small cell lung cancer that progressed on radiotherapy plus ipilimumab. The sequences come from peripheral blood, collected from a patient treated with radiotherapy plus ipilimumab. CDR3 amino acids: CASSPTLAGNTGELFF. The CDR3 nucleotides are TGTGCCAGCAGCCCGACACTAGCGGGGAACACCGGGGAGCTGTTTTTT.